Below, 9 T cell receptor beta chains from the same sample are listed, as sequenced in a study of blood T cell repertoires in COVID-19. Using immunoSEQ multiplex PCR, the repertoire was profiled, and TCRdb retains in-frame clones only, with some absent. The sample includes about 170,000 clones, roughly 81% seen only once; the top ten take about 2.7%. Sequenced material: peripheral blood. These receptors all come from a woman aged 80 or over with COVID-19, enrolled during active disease.

The chain carries TRBV7-3 and TRBJ2-5; tentative D call: TRBD1 (6 bases). Germline lookup yields CDR1 SGHTA and CDR2 FQGTGA. The CDR3 is 13 amino acids. V lost 5 bases, J lost 2 bases, and 9 bases lay in between. CDR3 region: CASSKGTQETQYF. In DNA form, the CDR3 reads TGTGCCAGCAGCAAAGGGACACAAGAGACCCAGTACTTC.

The chain couples TRBV5-4 to TRBJ1-5; D gene ambiguous. The CDR3 runs 13 residues. CDR1 is SGHNT, CDR2 YYREEE, per germline (reference sequence). The ends were cut back, 2 bases at V and 9 bases at J, with 12 bases in the middle. The CDR3 region has the DNA TGTGCCAGCAGCTTTAATACAGCCCGGCCCCAGCATTTT. Amino acid sequence: CASSFNTARPQHF.

The rearrangement joins TRBV20-1 to TRBJ2-7; D not certain. Trimming took 5 bases from V and 4 from J, leaving 9 bases between them. The germline V gene encodes CDR1 DFQATT and CDR2 SNEGSKA (reference sequence). The CDR3 is 11 amino acids. The CDR3 spells CSASQRYEQYF. CDR3 DNA: TGCAGTGCTTCCCAGAGGTACGAGCAGTACTTC.

This chain links TRBV6-6 with TRBJ2-5; TRBD2 is a possible D gene (6 bases). The CDR3 contains 13 residues. Per the germline V gene, CDR1 is MNHNY and CDR2 is SVGAGI (reference sequence). V lost 6 bases, J lost 5 bases, and 13 bases lay in between. The CDR3 DNA is TGTGCCAGCAGCCCTCGGGAGTGGGAGACCCAGTACTTC. This sequence encodes CASSPREWETQYF.

The chain couples TRBV5-4 to TRBJ2-3; 8 bases are shared with TRBD2. This CDR3 comprises 14 residues. Germline CDR1 reads SGHNT; CDR2 reads YYREEE (reference sequence). V lost 2 bases and J lost 7; bases outside the gene matches: 6. CDR3 DNA: TGTGCCAGCAGCTTAGCGGGAGCACCCAATACGCAGTATTTT. Translation gives CASSLAGAPNTQYF.

This clone was detected a few times. The junction does not match germline at one end; this may be a read error. The chain couples TRBV18 to TRBJ1-1, with TRBD1 as a possible D gene (6 bases). The CDR3 totals 12 residues. Germline V gene lookup returns CDR1 KGHSH and CDR2 LQKENI. The DNA of the CDR3 is TGTGCCAGCTCACCAGACAGGACGGCACTAAGCTTT. This encodes CASSPDRTALSF.

This chain connects TRBV5-6 to TRBJ2-7, with 8 bases lining up with TRBD2. The V gene end was trimmed by 2 bases and the J gene end by 7 bases; junction bases not matched to a gene: 17. CDR1 is SGHDT, CDR2 YYEEEE, per germline. The CDR3 consists of 17 residues. DNA of the CDR3: TGTGCCAGCAGCTTCCGGCTAGCGGGTGTGCCAGGGGTAGAGCAGTACTTC. Its protein product is CASSFRLAGVPGVEQYF.

The chain employs TRBV18 and TRBJ1-1; D is possibly TRBD1 (5 bases). The CDR3 totals 13 residues. Trimming shortened V by 2 bases and J by 10 bases, and 14 bases separated the two germline ends. Germline CDR1 reads KGHSH; CDR2 reads LQKENI. This CDR3 is CASSPRGSEGAFF. DNA of the CDR3: TGTGCCAGCTCACCAAGGGGCAGTGAAGGAGCTTTCTTT.

V usage is TRBV21-1 and J usage is TRBJ2-3; the table's D call TRBD2 went unverified against the DNA. TRBV21-1 is noted as a pseudogene. The CDR3 totals 19 residues. The CDR3 protein is CASPSSDPGGGYYTDTQYF. CDR3 DNA: TGTGCCAGCCCGTCCTCAGACCCAGGCGGGGGGTATTACACAGATACGCAGTATTTT.